This T cell receptor beta chain is drawn from a study of blood T cell dynamics during melanoma immunotherapy. Turning to this clone: Its antigen is currently unknown.

Time point in this sample: pre-treatment baseline. The V gene's germline CDR1 is WNHNN and CDR2 SYGVQD (reference sequence). This CDR3 region has 13 residues. J gave up 8 bases and V 4 bases, and 3 bases lay outside the gene matches. Clones were sequenced by immunoSEQ multiplex PCR, and TCRdb holds only the in-frame ones, with some missing. The sample contains around 8,100 clones, about 80% of which appear only once. General study points: Whether repertoire-driving clones were melanoma-specific could not be determined.

This TCR was sampled from a human donor with melanoma. The J gene is TRBJ2-1, the V gene TRBV10-1; 9 bases match TRBD1. The material was blood, obtained from a patient treated with checkpoint blockade. The CDR3 protein is CASSGGDRDEQFF. CDR3 sequence (DNA): TGCGCCAGCAGTGGGGGGGACAGGGATGAGCAGTTCTTC.